The clone carrying this T cell receptor beta chain has a count of ten or more. Its antigen is not identified. TCRdb re-derived calls from the RACE reads in MiXCR, one entry per CDR3 protein. The table lists under 65,000 distinct CDR3 sequences, approximately 9.8% of them singletons. These data come from a study of human T cells and chemical hapten exposure. Study observations and caveats: Following DPC sensitization, TCRs present above 1 in 1000 frequency showed no change.

Trimming took off 1 base at V and 5 bases at J, with 23 bases between the two ends. The CDR3 extends over 18 amino acids. From germline, CDR1 is KGHSH and CDR2 LQKENI. Time point described: pre-sensitization, week 0. Treatment denoted: therapeutic diphenylcyclopropenone sensitization with weekly scalp DPC. The chain carries TRBV18 and TRBJ1-1; a possible D gene is TRBD1 (6 bases). This specimen was whole blood, taken in connection with sensitization to the hapten diphenylcyclopropenone (DPC). This TCR was recovered from a woman between 40 and 55 years old with alopecia areata. Some clones in this sample may be carry-over from other donors' samples. CDR3 nucleotide sequence: TGTGCCAGCTCACCACGAAAAGGTCTCCCTGGGGGCAAAACTGAAGCTTTCTTT. It yields the protein CASSPRKGLPGGKTEAFF.